This T cell receptor beta chain was captured by sequencing in a study of blood T cell repertoires in COVID-19. Study-wide background: Sites across the United States, Italy and Spain contributed samples from acute and convalescent COVID-19. The analysed material was cDNA or gDNA that came from T cells, B-cell-depleted T cells, or PBMCs.

V was clipped by 6 bases and J by 11 bases; unmatched bases: 23. This CDR3 has 17 residues. Germline-derived CDR1 and CDR2 are MGHDK and SYGVNS. Produced via immunoSEQ multiplex PCR; TCRdb's table is partial and in-frame only. The table shows some 140,000 clones, with around 79% occurring only once. This clone was observed a few times. The sequence was obtained from a man aged 55 to 70 with acute or convalescent COVID-19. Sequenced input: peripheral blood. The chain couples TRBV25-1 to TRBJ1-1; 8 nucleotides match TRBD1. CDR3 loop: CASSQYPPSGGTGRAFF. The CDR3 DNA sequence: TGTGCCAGCAGCCAATACCCACCTTCAGGGGGCACAGGGAGGGCTTTCTTT.